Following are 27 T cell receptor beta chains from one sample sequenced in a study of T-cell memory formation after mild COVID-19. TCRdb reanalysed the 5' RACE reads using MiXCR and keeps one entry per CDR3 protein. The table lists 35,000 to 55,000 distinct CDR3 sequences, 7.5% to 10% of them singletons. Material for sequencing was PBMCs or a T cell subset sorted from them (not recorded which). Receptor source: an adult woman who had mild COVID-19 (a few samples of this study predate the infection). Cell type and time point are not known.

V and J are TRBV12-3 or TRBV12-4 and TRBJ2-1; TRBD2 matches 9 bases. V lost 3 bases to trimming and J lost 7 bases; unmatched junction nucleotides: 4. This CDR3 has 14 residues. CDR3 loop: CASSFAGGGNEQFF. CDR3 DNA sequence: TGTGCCAGCAGTTTTGCGGGAGGGGGTAATGAGCAGTTCTTC.

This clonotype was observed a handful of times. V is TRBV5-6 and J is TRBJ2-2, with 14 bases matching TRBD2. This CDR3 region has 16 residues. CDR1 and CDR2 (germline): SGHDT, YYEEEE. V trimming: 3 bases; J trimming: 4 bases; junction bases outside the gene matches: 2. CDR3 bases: TGTGCCAGCAGCTCCGGACTAGCGGGAGGCACCGGGGAGCTGTTTTTT. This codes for CASSSGLAGGTGELFF.

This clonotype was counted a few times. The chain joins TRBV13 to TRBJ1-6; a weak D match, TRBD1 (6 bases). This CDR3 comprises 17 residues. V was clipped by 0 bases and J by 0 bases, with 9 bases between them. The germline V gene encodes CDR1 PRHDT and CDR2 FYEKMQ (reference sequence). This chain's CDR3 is CASSLGGGSSYNSPLHF. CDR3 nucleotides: TGTGCCAGCAGCTTAGGAGGGGGGAGCTCCTATAATTCACCCCTCCACTTT.

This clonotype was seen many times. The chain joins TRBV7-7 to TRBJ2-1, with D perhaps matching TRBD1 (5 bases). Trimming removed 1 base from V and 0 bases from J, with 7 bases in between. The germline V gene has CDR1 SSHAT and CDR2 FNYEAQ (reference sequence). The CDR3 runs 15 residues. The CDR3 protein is CASSLDRSSYNEQFF. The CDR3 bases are TGTGCCAGCAGCTTAGACAGGAGCTCCTACAATGAGCAGTTCTTC.

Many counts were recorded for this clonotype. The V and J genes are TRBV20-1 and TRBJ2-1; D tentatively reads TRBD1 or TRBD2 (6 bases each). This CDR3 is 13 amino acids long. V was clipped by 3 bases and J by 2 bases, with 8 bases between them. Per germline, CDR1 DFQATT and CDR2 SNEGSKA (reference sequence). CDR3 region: CSARGGTYNEQFF. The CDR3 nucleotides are TGCAGTGCTAGGGGGGGCACCTACAATGAGCAGTTCTTC.

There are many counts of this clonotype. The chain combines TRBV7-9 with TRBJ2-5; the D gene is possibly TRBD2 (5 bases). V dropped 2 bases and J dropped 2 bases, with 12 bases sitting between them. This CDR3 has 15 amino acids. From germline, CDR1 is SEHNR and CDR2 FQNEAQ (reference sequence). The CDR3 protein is CASSLRAAFQETQYF. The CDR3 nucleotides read TGTGCCAGCAGCTTAAGAGCGGCCTTTCAAGAGACCCAGTACTTC.

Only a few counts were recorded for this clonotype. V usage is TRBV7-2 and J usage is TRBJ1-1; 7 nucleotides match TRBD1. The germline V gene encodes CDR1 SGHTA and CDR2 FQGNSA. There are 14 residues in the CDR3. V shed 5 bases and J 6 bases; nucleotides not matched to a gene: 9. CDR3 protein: CASSNQQGRAEAFF. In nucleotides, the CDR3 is TGTGCCAGCAGCAATCAACAGGGGAGGGCTGAAGCTTTCTTT.

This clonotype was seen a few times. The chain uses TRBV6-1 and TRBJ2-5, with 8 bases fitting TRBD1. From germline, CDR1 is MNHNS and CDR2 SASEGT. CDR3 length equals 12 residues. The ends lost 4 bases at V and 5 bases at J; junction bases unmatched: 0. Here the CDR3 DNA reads TGTGCCAGCAGTGGGACAGGGGAGACCCAGTACTTC. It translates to CASSGTGETQYF.

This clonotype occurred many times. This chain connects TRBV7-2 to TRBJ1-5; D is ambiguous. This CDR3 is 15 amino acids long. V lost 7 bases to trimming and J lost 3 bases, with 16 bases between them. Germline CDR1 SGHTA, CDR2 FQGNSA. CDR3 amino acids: CASTPGGITNQPQHF. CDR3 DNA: TGTGCCAGCACCCCTGGTGGGATCACCAATCAGCCCCAGCATTTT. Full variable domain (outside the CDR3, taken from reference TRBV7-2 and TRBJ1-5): GAGVSQSPSNKVTEKGKDVELRCDPISGHTALYWYRQSLGQGLEFLIYFQGNSAPDKSGLPSDRFSAERTGGSVSTLTIQRTQQEDSAVYLCASTPGGITNQPQHFGDGTRLSIL.

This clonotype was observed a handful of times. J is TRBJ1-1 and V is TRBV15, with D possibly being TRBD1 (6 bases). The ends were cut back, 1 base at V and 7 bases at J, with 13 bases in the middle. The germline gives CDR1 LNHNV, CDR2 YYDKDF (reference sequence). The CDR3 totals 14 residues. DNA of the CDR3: TGTGCCACCAGCAGAGGCAGGGGCTCCCTTGAAGCTTTCTTT. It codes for CATSRGRGSLEAFF.

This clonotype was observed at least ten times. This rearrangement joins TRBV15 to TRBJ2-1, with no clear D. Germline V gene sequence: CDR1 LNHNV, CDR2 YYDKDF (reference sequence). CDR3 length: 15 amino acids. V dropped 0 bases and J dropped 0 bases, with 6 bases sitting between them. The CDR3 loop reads CATSRDTDSYNEQFF. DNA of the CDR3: TGTGCCACCAGCAGAGATACGGACTCCTACAATGAGCAGTTCTTC.

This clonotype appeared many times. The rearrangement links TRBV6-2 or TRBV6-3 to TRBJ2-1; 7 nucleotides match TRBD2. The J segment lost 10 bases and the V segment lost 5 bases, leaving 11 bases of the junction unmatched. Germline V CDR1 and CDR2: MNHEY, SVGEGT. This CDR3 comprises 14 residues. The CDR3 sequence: CASSGLGAPSEQFF. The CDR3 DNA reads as TGTGCCAGCAGTGGACTAGGAGCGCCCAGCGAGCAGTTCTTC.

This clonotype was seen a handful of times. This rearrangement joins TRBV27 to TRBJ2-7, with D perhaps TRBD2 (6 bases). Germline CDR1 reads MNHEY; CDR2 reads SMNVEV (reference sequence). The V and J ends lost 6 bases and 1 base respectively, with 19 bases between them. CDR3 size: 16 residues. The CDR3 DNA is TGTGCCAGCAGACGGACCCCGACTAGTTCTTCCTACGAGCAGTACTTC. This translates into CASRRTPTSSSYEQYF.

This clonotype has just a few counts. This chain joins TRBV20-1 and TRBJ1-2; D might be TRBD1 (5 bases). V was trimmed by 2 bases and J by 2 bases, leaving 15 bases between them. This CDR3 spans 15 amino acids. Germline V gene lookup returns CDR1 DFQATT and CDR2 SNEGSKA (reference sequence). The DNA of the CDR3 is TGCAGTGCTAGATGGGACCCGAAGCCCAACTATGGCTACACCTTC. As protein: CSARWDPKPNYGYTF.

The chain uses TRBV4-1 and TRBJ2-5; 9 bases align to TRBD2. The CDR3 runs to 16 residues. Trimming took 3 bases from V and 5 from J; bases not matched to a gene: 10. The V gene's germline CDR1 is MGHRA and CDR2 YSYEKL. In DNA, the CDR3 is TGCGCCAGCAGCCAGATCCTGGCGGGGGGGCGGGAGACCCAGTACTTC. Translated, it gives CASSQILAGGRETQYF.

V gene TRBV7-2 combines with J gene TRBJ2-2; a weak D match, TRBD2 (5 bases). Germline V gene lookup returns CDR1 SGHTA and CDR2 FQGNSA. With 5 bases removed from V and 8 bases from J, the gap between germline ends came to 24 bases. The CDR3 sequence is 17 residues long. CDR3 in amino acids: CASSPGLGIRRVGELFF. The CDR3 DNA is TGTGCCAGCAGCCCCGGGTTAGGCATCCGGCGGGTGGGGGAGCTGTTTTTT.

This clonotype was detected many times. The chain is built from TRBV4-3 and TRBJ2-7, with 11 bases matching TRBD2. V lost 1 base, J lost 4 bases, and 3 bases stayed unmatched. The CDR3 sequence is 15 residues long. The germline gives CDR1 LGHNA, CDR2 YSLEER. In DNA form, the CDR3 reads TGCGCCAGCAGCCAAGGACTAGCGGGACCGTACGAGCAGTACTTC. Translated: CASSQGLAGPYEQYF.

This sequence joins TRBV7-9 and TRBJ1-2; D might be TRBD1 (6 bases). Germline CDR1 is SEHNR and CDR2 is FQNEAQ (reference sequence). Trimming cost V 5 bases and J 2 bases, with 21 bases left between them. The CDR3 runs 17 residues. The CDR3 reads CASSRFPPTGTNYGYTF. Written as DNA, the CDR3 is TGTGCCAGCAGCCGCTTTCCGCCGACAGGAACGAACTATGGCTACACCTTC. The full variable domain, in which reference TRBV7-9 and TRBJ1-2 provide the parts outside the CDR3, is DTGVSQNPRHKITKRGQNVTFRCDPISEHNRLYWYRQTLGQGPEFLTYFQNEAQLEKSRLLSDRFSAERPKGSFSTLEIQRTEQGDSAMYLCASSRFPPTGTNYGYTFGSGTRLTVV.

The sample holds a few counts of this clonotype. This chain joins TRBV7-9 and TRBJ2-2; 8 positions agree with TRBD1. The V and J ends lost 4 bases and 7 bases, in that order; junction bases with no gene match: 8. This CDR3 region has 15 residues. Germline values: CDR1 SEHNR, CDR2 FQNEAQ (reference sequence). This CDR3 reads CASSSGTGDLGELFF. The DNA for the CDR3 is TGTGCCAGCAGCTCCGGGACAGGCGATCTCGGGGAGCTGTTTTTT.

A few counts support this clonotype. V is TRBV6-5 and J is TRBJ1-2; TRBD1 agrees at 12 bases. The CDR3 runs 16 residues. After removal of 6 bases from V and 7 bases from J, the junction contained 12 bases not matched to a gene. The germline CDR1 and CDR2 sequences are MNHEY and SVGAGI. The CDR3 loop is CASRDTGQGAVSGYTF. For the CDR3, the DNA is TGTGCCAGCAGAGATACGGGACAGGGGGCTGTATCTGGCTACACCTTC.

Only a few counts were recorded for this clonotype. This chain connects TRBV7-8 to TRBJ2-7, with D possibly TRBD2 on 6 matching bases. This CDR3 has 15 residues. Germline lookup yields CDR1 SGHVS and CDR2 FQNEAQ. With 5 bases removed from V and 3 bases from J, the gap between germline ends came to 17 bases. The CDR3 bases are TGTGCCAGCAGCCCCCGGCGGGACTCCAACTACGAGCAGTACTTC. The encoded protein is CASSPRRDSNYEQYF.

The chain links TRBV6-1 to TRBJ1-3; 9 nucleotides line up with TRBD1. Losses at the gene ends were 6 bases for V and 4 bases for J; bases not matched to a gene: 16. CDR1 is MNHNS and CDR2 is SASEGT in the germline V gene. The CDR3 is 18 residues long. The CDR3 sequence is CASSQNRPGQGVGNTIYF. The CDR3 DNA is TGTGCCAGCAGCCAAAATCGTCCGGGACAGGGTGTCGGAAACACCATATATTTT.

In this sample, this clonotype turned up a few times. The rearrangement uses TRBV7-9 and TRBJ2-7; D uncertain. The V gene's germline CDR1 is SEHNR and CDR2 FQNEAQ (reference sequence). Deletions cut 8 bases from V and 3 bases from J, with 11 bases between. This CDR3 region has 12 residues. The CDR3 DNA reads TGTGCCAGCCGGTGGGAAAGCTACGAGCAGTACTTC. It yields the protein CASRWESYEQYF.

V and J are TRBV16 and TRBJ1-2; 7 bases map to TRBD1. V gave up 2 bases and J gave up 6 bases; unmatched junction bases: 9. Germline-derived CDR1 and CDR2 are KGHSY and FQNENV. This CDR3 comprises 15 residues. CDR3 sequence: CASSQTRDSGNGYTF. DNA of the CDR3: TGTGCCAGCAGCCAAACCCGGGACAGCGGCAATGGCTACACCTTC.

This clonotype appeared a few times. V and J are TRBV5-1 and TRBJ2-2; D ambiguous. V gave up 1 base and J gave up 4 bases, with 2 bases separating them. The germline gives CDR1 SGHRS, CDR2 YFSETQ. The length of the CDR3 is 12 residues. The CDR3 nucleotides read TGCGCCAGCAGCTTGAGCACCGGGGAGCTGTTTTTT. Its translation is CASSLSTGELFF.

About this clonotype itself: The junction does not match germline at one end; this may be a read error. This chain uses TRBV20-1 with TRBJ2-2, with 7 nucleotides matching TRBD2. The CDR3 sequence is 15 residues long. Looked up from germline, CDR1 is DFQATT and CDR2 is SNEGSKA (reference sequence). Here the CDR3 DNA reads TGCGGTGCTAGAGTAAGCGGGACTAACACCGGGGAGCTGTTTTTT. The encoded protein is CGARVSGTNTGELFF.

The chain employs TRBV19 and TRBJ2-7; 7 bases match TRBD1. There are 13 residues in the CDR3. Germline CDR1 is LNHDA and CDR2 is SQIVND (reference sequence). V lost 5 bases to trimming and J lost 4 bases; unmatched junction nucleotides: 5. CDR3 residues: CASSRQGMYEQYF. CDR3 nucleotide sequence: TGTGCCAGTAGTCGACAGGGTATGTACGAGCAGTACTTC.